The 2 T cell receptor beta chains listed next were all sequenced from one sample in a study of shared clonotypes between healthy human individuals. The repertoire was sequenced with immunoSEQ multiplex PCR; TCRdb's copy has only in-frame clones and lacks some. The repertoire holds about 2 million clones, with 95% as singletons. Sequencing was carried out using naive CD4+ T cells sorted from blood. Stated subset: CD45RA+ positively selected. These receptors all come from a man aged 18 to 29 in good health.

The CDR3 DNA reads as TGTGCCTGTTCTTTTTGGACCAAACGGGGGGAGCTGTTTTTT. It is translated as CACSFWTKRGELFF. The V and J genes are TRBV30 and TRBJ2-2, with D unresolved. V was pared by 6 bases and J by 8 bases, with 19 bases between. CDR1 GTSNPN and CDR2 SVGIG come from the germline V gene (reference sequence). The CDR3 runs 14 residues.

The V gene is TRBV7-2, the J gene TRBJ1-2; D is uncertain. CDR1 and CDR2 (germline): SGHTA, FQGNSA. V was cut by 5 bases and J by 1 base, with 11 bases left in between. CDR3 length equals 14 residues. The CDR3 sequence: CASSPRGVNYGYTF. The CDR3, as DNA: TGTGCCAGCAGCCCCCGTGGAGTTAACTATGGCTACACCTTC.